The 28 T cell receptor beta chains given below trace back to one sample, sequenced in a study of cytomegalovirus exposure and HLA in healthy donors. The PCR used 60 Vbeta and 13 Jbeta primers. Only in-frame clones appear in the TCRdb table, and some are missing; sequencing was by immunoSEQ multiplex PCR. The table shows over 100,000 clones, with 79% occurring only once. Sequenced input: PBMCs. All receptors come from a male donor in good health and CMV-seronegative.

The chain carries TRBV6-5 and TRBJ2-7; 12 positions agree with TRBD2. The CDR3 consists of 15 residues. Trimming took 2 bases from V and 2 from J; bases not matched to a gene: 1. Per germline, CDR1 MNHEY and CDR2 SVGAGI. The CDR3 is CASSYRLAGAYEQYF. Here the CDR3 DNA reads TGTGCCAGCAGTTACCGACTAGCGGGGGCCTACGAGCAGTACTTC.

CDR3 in amino acids: CASSLQGAREKLFF. DNA of the CDR3: TGTGCCAGCAGCTTGCAGGGGGCGCGAGAAAAACTGTTTTTT. The V call is TRBV5-6, the J call TRBJ1-4, with TRBD1 identical over 8 bases. Germline CDR1 and CDR2: SGHDT and YYEEEE. The V gene end was trimmed by 1 base and the J gene end by 8 bases; junction bases not matched to a gene: 4. This CDR3 is 14 amino acids long.

The chain recombines TRBV6-6 with TRBJ1-1; the D is unclear. The CDR3 spans 13 residues. The V and J ends lost 9 bases and 5 bases respectively, with 16 bases between them. Germline CDR1 is MNHNY and CDR2 is SVGAGI (reference sequence). The CDR3 here is CASAAAGITEAFF. CDR3 DNA: TGTGCCAGTGCGGCTGCGGGGATAACTGAAGCTTTCTTT.

This chain joins TRBV2 and TRBJ2-1; TRBD1 is a possible D gene (6 bases). The CDR3 is 16 residues long. V lost 1 base to trimming and J lost 7 bases, with 17 bases between them. Germline loops: CDR1 SNHLY, CDR2 FYNNEI. As DNA, the CDR3 is TGTGCCAGCAGTGAAGTCGGTGGAGCGAGGGGGAATGAGCAGTTCTTC. Translated: CASSEVGGARGNEQFF.

The chain recombines TRBV6-1 with TRBJ1-1; D gene uncertain. Germline values: CDR1 MNHNS, CDR2 SASEGT. V was pared by 6 bases and J by 3 bases, with 11 bases between. There are 13 residues in the CDR3. CDR3 coding DNA: TGTGCCAGCAGACTCGAATCGGACACTGAAGCTTTCTTT. It translates to CASRLESDTEAFF.

This clone turned up a few times. The V call is TRBV30, the J call TRBJ1-1; 10 bases fit TRBD1. With V trimmed by 3 bases and J by 8 bases, 3 bases remained unmatched. From germline, CDR1 is GTSNPN and CDR2 SVGIG (reference sequence). The CDR3 extends over 12 amino acids. The CDR3 DNA follows: TGTGCCTGGAGAGACAGGGGGCGGGAAGCTTTCTTT. Translated: CAWRDRGREAFF.

The chain joins TRBV7-9 to TRBJ1-4; the match to TRBD1 covers 11 bases. CDR3 length: 14 amino acids. J gave up 8 bases and V 5 bases, and 4 bases lay outside the gene matches. Germline values: CDR1 SEHNR, CDR2 FQNEAQ (reference sequence). The CDR3 here is CASSLGQGVEKLFF. In DNA form, the CDR3 reads TGTGCCAGCAGCCTGGGACAGGGGGTGGAAAAACTGTTTTTT.

This clone occurred once. The chain links TRBV5-4 to TRBJ1-1; TRBD1 aligns across 7 bases. Germline V gene sequence: CDR1 SGHNT, CDR2 YYREEE (reference sequence). Germline trimming cut 2 bases from V and 1 base from J; bases unmatched to any gene: 8. The CDR3 is made up of 16 amino acids. CDR3 in amino acids: CASSFRQGYRNTEAFF. CDR3 DNA sequence: TGTGCCAGCAGCTTCAGACAGGGTTATAGGAACACTGAAGCTTTCTTT.

This chain connects TRBV4-1 to TRBJ2-7, with 9 bases matching TRBD1. This CDR3 is 14 amino acids long. Germline values: CDR1 MGHRA, CDR2 YSYEKL. V dropped 6 bases and J dropped 1; count of bases not matched to a gene: 4. CDR3 in DNA: TGCGCCAGCAGTCCGGGACAGGGATCCTACGAGCAGTACTTC. Its protein is CASSPGQGSYEQYF.

The genes are TRBV6-5 and TRBJ1-2, with a tentative D call TRBD1 (6 bases). Germline CDR1 is MNHEY and CDR2 is SVGAGI. The CDR3 runs 13 residues. The V end was cut by 5 bases, the J end by 3 bases, with 10 bases between. The CDR3 bases are TGTGCCAGCAGTCCCCACAGGGACTATGGCTACACCTTC. Its translation is CASSPHRDYGYTF.

This chain connects TRBV27 to TRBJ2-7; 12 bases map to TRBD2. V gave up 7 bases and J gave up 0 bases; unmatched junction bases: 4. Germline V CDR1 and CDR2: MNHEY, SMNVEV (reference sequence). The CDR3 has 15 amino acids. This chain's CDR3 is CASTLLAGGSYEQYF. The CDR3 DNA follows: TGTGCCAGCACCCTACTAGCGGGGGGCTCCTACGAGCAGTACTTC.

The rearrangement uses TRBV15 and TRBJ2-3; 7 bases agree with TRBD2. Losses at the gene ends were 2 bases for V and 1 base for J; bases not matched to a gene: 3. The CDR3 extends over 15 amino acids. CDR1 LNHNV and CDR2 YYDKDF come from the germline V gene (reference sequence). CDR3 protein: CATSRLAERTDTQYF. CDR3 DNA: TGTGCCACCAGCAGACTAGCGGAACGCACAGATACGCAGTATTTT.

This chain uses TRBV27 with TRBJ1-5, with D possibly TRBD1 on 5 matching bases. The CDR3 has 15 residues. V was pared by 3 bases and J by 0 bases, with 9 bases between. CDR1 MNHEY and CDR2 SMNVEV come from the germline V gene (reference sequence). The CDR3 is CASSLSTVSNQPQHF. DNA of the CDR3: TGTGCCAGCAGTTTGTCGACAGTTAGCAATCAGCCCCAGCATTTT.

The CDR3 nucleotides are TGTGCCAGCAGCGCGGAATGGGAGCAGGGGTATGGCTACACCTTC. It is translated as CASSAEWEQGYGYTF. The rearrangement uses TRBV5-4 and TRBJ1-2; a weak D match, TRBD1 (6 bases). V was clipped by 4 bases and J by 5 bases, with 18 bases between them. The CDR3 is 15 amino acids. Germline CDR1 and CDR2: SGHNT and YYREEE (reference sequence).

The table lists this clone with a few counts. The chain employs TRBV7-9 and TRBJ2-6, with 8 nucleotides matching TRBD1. The CDR3 runs 16 residues. From germline, CDR1 is SEHNR and CDR2 FQNEAQ (reference sequence). V gave up 5 bases and J gave up 4 bases; unmatched junction bases: 7. The CDR3 loop reads CASSPTRGLGANVLTF. CDR3 nucleotide sequence: TGTGCCAGCAGCCCCACCAGGGGGCTAGGGGCCAACGTCCTGACTTTC.

The V gene is TRBV11-3, the J gene TRBJ2-7; the D gene is possibly TRBD2 (5 bases). The CDR3 has 13 amino acids. V was shortened by 1 base and J by 4 bases, with 8 bases between the two germline ends. Germline V gives CDR1 SGHNT, CDR2 YENEEA. The CDR3 bases are TGTGCCAGCAGCTTAGGAACGGGATACGAGCAGTACTTC. It encodes CASSLGTGYEQYF.

V usage is TRBV10-3 and J usage is TRBJ1-6, with a tentative D call TRBD1 (5 bases). Germline CDR1 is ENHRY and CDR2 is SYGVKD. This CDR3 spans 13 amino acids. With 5 bases removed from V and 7 bases from J, the gap between germline ends came to 9 bases. The CDR3 sequence: CAISSGGNSPLHF. The CDR3 nucleotides are TGTGCCATCAGTTCTGGGGGGAATTCACCCCTCCACTTT.

This clone was recorded only once. The rearrangement uses TRBV6-5 and TRBJ2-2; D is possibly TRBD1 (6 bases). V dropped 2 bases and J dropped 6 bases, with 13 bases sitting between them. Germline V gene sequence: CDR1 MNHEY, CDR2 SVGAGI. This CDR3 region has 15 residues. The CDR3 is CASSYRTGTSGELFF. The DNA for the CDR3 is TGTGCCAGCAGTTACCGAACCGGGACATCCGGGGAGCTGTTTTTT.

This chain uses TRBV18 with TRBJ1-1; 9 nucleotides align to TRBD1. J lost 4 bases, V lost 4 bases, and 4 bases had no gene match. Per germline, CDR1 KGHSH and CDR2 LQKENI. The CDR3 runs to 14 residues. CDR3 in amino acids: CASSRDREGTEAFF. As DNA, the CDR3 is TGTGCCAGCTCACGGGACAGGGAGGGCACTGAAGCTTTCTTT. Full variable domain (outside the CDR3, taken from reference TRBV18 and TRBJ1-1): NAGVMQNPRHLVRRRGQEARLRCSPMKGHSHVYWYRQLPEEGLKFMVYLQKENIIDESGMPKERFSAEFPKEGPSILRIQQVVRGDSAAYFCASSRDREGTEAFFGQGTRLTVV.

The chain combines TRBV6-5 with TRBJ2-3; 7 bases match TRBD1. The J segment lost 0 bases and the V segment lost 1 base, leaving 4 bases of the junction unmatched. From germline, CDR1 is MNHEY and CDR2 SVGAGI. The CDR3 totals 16 residues. DNA for the CDR3: TGTGCCAGCAGTTACTGGTTCAGGGGGAGCACAGATACGCAGTATTTT. Protein sequence: CASSYWFRGSTDTQYF.

V gene TRBV29-1 combines with J gene TRBJ1-2; 8 nucleotides agree with TRBD1. V lost 2 bases and J lost 6; bases outside the gene matches: 8. The CDR3 length is 14 residues. CDR1 and CDR2 (germline): SQVTM, ANQGSEA. Here the CDR3 DNA reads TGCAGCGTTGAAAGTCAGGGGGCGCAGGATGGCTACACCTTC. The encoded protein is CSVESQGAQDGYTF.

This rearrangement joins TRBV19 to TRBJ2-5; D gene ambiguous. Deletions cut 3 bases from V and 2 bases from J, with 7 bases between. CDR3 length: 13 residues. CDR1 LNHDA and CDR2 SQIVND come from the germline V gene (reference sequence). The chain's CDR3 is CASSMGSQETQYF. Here the CDR3 DNA reads TGTGCCAGTAGTATGGGCAGTCAAGAGACCCAGTACTTC.

CDR3 nucleotides: TGTGCCAGCAGCCCCGCGGAGGGGCGTGATGAAGCTTTCTTT. It translates to CASSPAEGRDEAFF. The gene calls are TRBV9 and TRBJ1-1, with a tentative D call TRBD1 (5 bases). The CDR3 has 14 residues. In germline, CDR1 is SGDLS, CDR2 YYNGEE. The V gene lost 4 bases and the J gene lost 7 bases, with 17 bases spanning the gap.

The chain has TRBV7-2 and TRBJ2-2; D is possibly TRBD2 (5 bases). The germline V and J ends were trimmed by 0 bases and 7 bases, with 6 bases remaining between them. CDR3 size: 13 residues. CDR1 is SGHTA and CDR2 is FQGNSA in the germline V gene. This chain's CDR3 is CASSLARDGELFF. The CDR3 DNA reads TGTGCCAGCAGCTTAGCCCGGGACGGGGAGCTGTTTTTT.

The chain joins TRBV9 to TRBJ1-1; 9 bases are a match to TRBD1. The CDR3 sequence is 15 residues long. With V trimmed by 4 bases and J by 1 base, 5 bases remained unmatched. Germline V gene data show CDR1 as SGDLS and CDR2 as YYNGEE. In DNA, the CDR3 is TGTGCCAGCAGCATGACAGGGGGTGAGAACACTGAAGCTTTCTTT. Translating it yields CASSMTGGENTEAFF.

Here the CDR3 DNA reads TGTGCCAGCAGCACGCGGACAGGGGAAAGTAGGGATCAGCCCCAGCATTTT. Amino acid sequence: CASSTRTGESRDQPQHF. The chain uses TRBV7-2 and TRBJ1-5; the match to TRBD1 covers 9 bases. V shed 5 bases and J 5 bases; nucleotides not matched to a gene: 13. This CDR3 contains 17 residues. From germline, CDR1 is SGHTA and CDR2 FQGNSA.

The chain joins TRBV2 to TRBJ2-3; D is unresolved. The CDR3 sequence is 13 residues long. CDR1 is SNHLY, CDR2 FYNNEI, per germline. V was shortened by 5 bases and J by 2 bases, with 8 bases between the two germline ends. CDR3 protein: CASSWRPTDTQYF. CDR3 DNA sequence: TGTGCCAGCAGTTGGAGACCCACAGATACGCAGTATTTT. The full variable domain, rest sourced from reference TRBV2 and TRBJ2-3, is EPEVTQTPSHQVTQMGQEVILRCVPISNHLYFYWYRQILGQKVEFLVSFYNNEISEKSEIFDDQFSVERPDGSNFTLKIRSTKLEDSAMYFCASSWRPTDTQYFGPGTRLTVL.

J is TRBJ1-2 and V is TRBV19; the match to TRBD1 covers 9 bases. Germline values: CDR1 LNHDA, CDR2 SQIVND (reference sequence). This CDR3 has 13 amino acids. V trimming: 5 bases; J trimming: 6 bases; junction bases outside the gene matches: 4. The CDR3 DNA is TGTGCCAGTAGTGACAGGGGGGTTGATGGCTACACCTTC. Translation: CASSDRGVDGYTF.